This record concerns one T cell receptor beta chain sequence. The J segment lost 1 base and the V segment lost 7 bases, leaving 6 bases of the junction unmatched. Looked up from germline, CDR1 is MNHNS and CDR2 is SASEGT. CDR3 length: 15 residues. The entry originates in a study of technical replicates of blood from a handful of donors. Some clones are missing from TCRdb's copy, which holds only in-frame ones; the method was immunoSEQ multiplex PCR. The table has about 70,000 clones, 90% to 95% seen once. The specimen sequenced was T cells isolated from PBMCs. This sequence joins TRBV6-1 and TRBJ2-2, with TRBD1 identical over 7 bases. The clonotype comes from a human donor in good health. This CDR3 reads CASTLGQENTGELFF. The CDR3 DNA sequence: TGTGCCAGCACTCTCGGACAGGAGAACACCGGGGAGCTGTTTTTT.